The following is a T cell receptor (beta chain) sequence with its context. Its target is unknown. All of the isolated RNA was reverse transcribed, so expressed TCRB transcripts were sequenced. Profiled with immunoSEQ multiplex PCR; TCRdb holds only in-frame clones, not every one. The repertoire holds 400,000 to 600,000 clones, approximately 31% seen once, with roughly 0.06% in the top ten. These data originate in a study of beta chain features in type 1 diabetes. Study background: The patient and healthy donor groups were comparable for age, gender and cell yields. Whole-study findings and limits: Lower insertion and higher deletion counts appeared at VDJ junctions in type 1 diabetes patients.

Germline assignment: CDR1 KGHSH and CDR2 LQKENI. V was pared by 3 bases and J by 4 bases, with 4 bases of the junction left unmatched. This CDR3 is built from 15 residues. Each donor gave one heparinised blood draw averaging approximately 100 mL. Researchers reported sorting CD4+ naive, central memory, regulatory and stem cell-like memory cells via CD45RO/CCR7/CD25/CD127/CD95/CD27. The receptor was derived from a man aged 18 to 35 in good health. J is TRBJ2-5 and V is TRBV18; 11 nucleotides line up with TRBD1. The sequencing sample was made of naive CD4+ T cells from blood. The CDR3 nucleotides read TGTGCCAGCTCACCGGGACAGGGGGAAGGAGAGACCCAGTACTTC. Amino acids: CASSPGQGEGETQYF.